This T cell receptor beta chain was retrieved from a study of radiation and T cells in renal cell carcinoma. V lost 2 bases, J lost 2 bases, and 4 bases lay in between. Germline V CDR1 and CDR2: KGHSH, LQKENI. This CDR3 is built from 13 residues. Using immunoSEQ multiplex PCR, the repertoire was profiled, and TCRdb retains in-frame clones only, with some absent. The profile shows some 130,000 clones, approximately 90% of them singletons. Sample time point: blood 2 weeks post-SBRT. The sample's treatment: 15 Gy SBRT to primary tumor, nephrectomy 4 weeks later. After SBRT, blood was collected at 2 and 4 weeks, plus baseline.

The chain employs TRBV18 and TRBJ1-5, with D unclear. The clonotype comes from a woman aged 70-85 years with renal cell carcinoma. Specimen: blood, collected from a patient whose treatment included radiotherapy and nephrectomy. This CDR3 is CASSPKGNQPQHF. The CDR3 DNA follows: TGTGCCAGCTCACCAAAGGGCAATCAGCCCCAGCATTTT.